A selection of T cell receptor beta chains follows, all from one sample in a study of cytomegalovirus exposure and HLA in healthy donors. Data came from immunoSEQ multiplex PCR; TCRdb stores just in-frame clones and leaves some out. Here the sample spans about 140,000 clones, 80% being singletons. The sequencing sample was made of PBMCs. The receptors derive from a man under 40 in good health and CMV-seronegative. Each CDR3 is given with its conserved first and last residue. Some rows have no size entry. The others give once, few or many, or a class for an expanded clone.

V: TRBV5-1; J: TRBJ1-2; size: once; CDR3: CASSLAFADRDYGYTF
V: TRBV2; J: TRBJ1-2; size: -; CDR3: CASRRQTYYGYTF
V: TRBV9; J: TRBJ2-7; size: few; CDR3: CASSSGAGTGYAEQYF
V: TRBV2; J: TRBJ1-2; size: -; CDR3: CASSAGTGEGGYTF
V: TRBV7-9; J: TRBJ2-4; size: -; CDR3: CASSLEASRGNIQYF
V: TRBV27; J: TRBJ1-5; size: few; CDR3: CASSHPGTPTQNF
V: TRBV7-8; J: TRBJ1-2; size: -; CDR3: CASSPQGGDYGYTF
V: TRBV5-1; J: TRBJ2-7; size: -; CDR3: CASSLRTGPGEQYF
V: TRBV30; J: TRBJ2-5; size: -; CDR3: CAWSRTSVIYGQYF
V: TRBV6-1; J: TRBJ1-1; size: few; CDR3: CASSWDREGEAFF
V: TRBV4-1; J: TRBJ2-7; size: -; CDR3: CASSHSGGSSYEQYF
V: TRBV5-1; J: TRBJ1-1; size: -; CDR3: CASSLARAANTEAFF
V: TRBV7-8; J: TRBJ1-4; size: -; CDR3: CASSLEGAMGEKLFF
V: TRBV5-1; J: TRBJ2-7; size: -; CDR3: CASSSTGTAYEQYF
V: TRBV5-4; J: TRBJ2-1; size: -; CDR3: CASSLKGLAEQFF
V: TRBV9; J: TRBJ1-2; size: -; CDR3: CASSVAGKRGYGYTF
V: TRBV9; J: TRBJ2-7; size: -; CDR3: CASSSGTSGLYEQYF
V: TRBV2; J: TRBJ2-7; size: once; CDR3: CASSAPYLEQYF
V: TRBV27; J: TRBJ2-5; size: -; CDR3: CASRLGQDTWETQYF
V: TRBV6-1; J: TRBJ1-1; size: few; CDR3: CASSEHTGLNTEAFF
V: TRBV2; J: TRBJ2-3; size: few; CDR3: CASHGTGVTSGTDTQYF
V: TRBV13; J: TRBJ2-5; size: -; CDR3: CASSLAGGQETQYF
V: TRBV5-1; J: TRBJ2-1; size: few; CDR3: CASRSASGSKNEQFF
V: TRBV5-1; J: TRBJ1-2; size: -; CDR3: CASSLDSTYGYTF
V: TRBV9; J: TRBJ2-1; size: -; CDR3: CASSVVASSSYNEQFF
V: TRBV7-6; J: TRBJ1-5; size: -; CDR3: CASSAGTNQPQNF
V: TRBV5-1; J: TRBJ2-2; size: -; CDR3: CASSVGGVNTGELFF
V: TRBV5-1; J: TRBJ2-7; size: few; CDR3: CASSLEAGVPYF
V: TRBV11-3; J: TRBJ1-2; size: once; CDR3: CASSSDGYGYTF
V: TRBV27; J: TRBJ2-1; size: -; CDR3: CASSRGQGSYNEQFF
V: TRBV6-5; J: TRBJ1-2; size: -; CDR3: CASIGTGYGYTF